The next 8 T cell receptor beta chains were all read from a single sample in a study of cytomegalovirus exposure and HLA in healthy donors. A multiplex PCR was run with 60 Vbeta primers and 13 Jbeta primers. Clones were sequenced by immunoSEQ multiplex PCR, and TCRdb holds only the in-frame ones, with some missing. The sample shows about 230,000 clones, about 80% of them seen only once. Sequences were obtained from PBMCs. These TCRs come from a woman in her thirties or forties in good health and CMV-seronegative.

V gene TRBV4-1 combines with J gene TRBJ2-2, with D perhaps TRBD1 (6 bases). Germline lookup yields CDR1 MGHRA and CDR2 YSYEKL. The V gene lost 3 bases and the J gene lost 1 base, with 12 bases spanning the gap. This CDR3 contains 16 residues. The CDR3 coding sequence is TGCGCCAGCAGCCAGCCTCGGGACAAGAACACCGGGGAGCTGTTTTTT. Translated: CASSQPRDKNTGELFF.

The V call is TRBV29-1, the J call TRBJ2-1; tentative D call: TRBD2 (7 bases). The germline V gene has CDR1 SQVTM and CDR2 ANQGSEA. The CDR3 is 13 residues long. DNA of the CDR3: TGCAGTATGGGGGGGCCGGGGGTACTGGAGCAGTTCTTC. Its protein product is CSMGGPGVLEQFF.

The V and J genes are TRBV28 and TRBJ1-1; no definite D call. Per the germline V gene, CDR1 is MDHEN and CDR2 is SYDVKM. Between the trimmed V and J ends, which lost 9 bases and 1 base, there was a span of 9 bases. This CDR3 spans 12 amino acids. CDR3 in amino acids: CASMLSNTEAFF. The CDR3 bases are TGTGCCAGTATGTTATCGAACACTGAAGCTTTCTTT. Combining the CDR3 with reference TRBV28 and TRBJ1-1 gives the whole variable domain DVKVTQSSRYLVKRTGEKVFLECVQDMDHENMFWYRQDPGLGLRLIYFSYDVKMKEKGDIPEGYSVSREKKERFSLILESASTNQTSMYLCASMLSNTEAFFGQGTRLTVV.

The chain uses TRBV2 and TRBJ1-5; 8 bases align to TRBD1. Germline V gene data show CDR1 as SNHLY and CDR2 as FYNNEI. This CDR3 comprises 15 residues. V dropped 6 bases and J dropped 5; count of bases not matched to a gene: 9. This CDR3 is CASRDRVVSDQPQHF. CDR3 DNA: TGTGCCAGCAGGGACAGGGTGGTGTCGGATCAGCCCCAGCATTTT.

The chain carries TRBV6-5 and TRBJ2-3; no clear D. The V end lost 4 bases, the J end lost 0 bases, and 8 bases lay between the germline ends. The length of the CDR3 is 14 residues. CDR1 and CDR2 (germline): MNHEY, SVGAGI. The DNA for the CDR3 is TGTGCCAGCAGTTCCTTAATTAGCACAGATACGCAGTATTTT. It translates to CASSSLISTDTQYF.

The V and J genes are TRBV27 and TRBJ1-2; TRBD1 matches at 8 bases. CDR3 length equals 13 residues. Germline assignment: CDR1 MNHEY and CDR2 SMNVEV (reference sequence). J lost 7 bases, V lost 5 bases, and 6 bases had no gene match. CDR3 nucleotide sequence: TGTGCCAGCAGTCCGACAGGGGAACGTGGCTACACCTTC. Its translation: CASSPTGERGYTF.

The chain combines TRBV7-3 with TRBJ2-7; 8 nucleotides match TRBD1. The CDR3 has 12 residues. The V segment lost 6 bases and the J segment 6 bases; nucleotides outside the gene matches: 4. Looked up from germline, CDR1 is SGHTA and CDR2 is FQGTGA. The CDR3 DNA reads as TGTGCCAGCAGGGCCACAGGGGGCGAGCAGTACTTC. Protein: CASRATGGEQYF.

This sequence joins TRBV11-2 and TRBJ2-7; a possible D gene is TRBD2 (6 bases). V was shortened by 6 bases and J by 5 bases, with 17 bases between the two germline ends. This CDR3 is 14 amino acids long. CDR1 is SGHAT and CDR2 is FQNNGV in the germline V gene. This CDR3 reads CASSPVRRGNEQYF. The CDR3 region has the DNA TGTGCCAGCAGTCCCGTAAGGCGGGGTAACGAGCAGTACTTC.